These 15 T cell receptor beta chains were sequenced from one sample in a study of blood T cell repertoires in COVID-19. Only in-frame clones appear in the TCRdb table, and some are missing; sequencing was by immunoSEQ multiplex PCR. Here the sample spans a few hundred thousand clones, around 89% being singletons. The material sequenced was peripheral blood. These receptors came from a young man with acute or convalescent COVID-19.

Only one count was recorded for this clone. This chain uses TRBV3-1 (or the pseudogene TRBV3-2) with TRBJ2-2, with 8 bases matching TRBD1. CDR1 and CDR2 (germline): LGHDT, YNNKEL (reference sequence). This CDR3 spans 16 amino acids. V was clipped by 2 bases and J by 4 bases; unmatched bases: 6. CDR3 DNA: TGTGCCAGCAGCCAATCCTGGACAGGGTCCACCGGGGAGCTGTTTTTT. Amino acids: CASSQSWTGSTGELFF.

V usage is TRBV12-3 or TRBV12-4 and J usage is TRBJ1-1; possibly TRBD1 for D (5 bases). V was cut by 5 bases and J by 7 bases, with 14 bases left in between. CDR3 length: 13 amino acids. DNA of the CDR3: TGTGCCAGCAGTCCCCGTCAGGGAGGTGAAGCTTTCTTT. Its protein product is CASSPRQGGEAFF.

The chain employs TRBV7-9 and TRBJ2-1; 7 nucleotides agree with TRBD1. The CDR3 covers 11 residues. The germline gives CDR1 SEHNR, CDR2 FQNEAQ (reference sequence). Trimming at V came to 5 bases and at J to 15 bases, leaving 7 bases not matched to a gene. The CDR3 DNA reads TGTGCCAGCAGCCCAGGACAGGTGTCGTTCTTC. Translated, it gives CASSPGQVSFF.

The CDR3 DNA sequence: TGTGCCAGCAGCGGAGGTCGGAACTATGGCTACACCTTC. Its translation: CASSGGRNYGYTF. The rearrangement links TRBV5-6 to TRBJ1-2; D gene uncertain. V lost 4 bases, J lost 2 bases, and 9 bases lay in between. Per the germline V gene, CDR1 is SGHDT and CDR2 is YYEEEE. The CDR3 covers 13 residues.

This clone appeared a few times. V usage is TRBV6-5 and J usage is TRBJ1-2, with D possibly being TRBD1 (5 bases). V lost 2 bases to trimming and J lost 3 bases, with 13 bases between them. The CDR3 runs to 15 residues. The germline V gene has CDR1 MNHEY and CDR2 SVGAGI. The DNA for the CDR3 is TGTGCCAGCAGTTACGGGGCGCAGGTTTACTATGGCTACACCTTC. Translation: CASSYGAQVYYGYTF.

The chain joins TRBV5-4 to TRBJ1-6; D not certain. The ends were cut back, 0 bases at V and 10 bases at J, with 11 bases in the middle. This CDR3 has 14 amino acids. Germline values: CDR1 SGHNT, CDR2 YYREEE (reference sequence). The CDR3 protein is CASSLAAGASPLHF. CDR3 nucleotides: TGTGCCAGCAGCTTGGCTGCCGGTGCCTCACCCCTCCACTTT.

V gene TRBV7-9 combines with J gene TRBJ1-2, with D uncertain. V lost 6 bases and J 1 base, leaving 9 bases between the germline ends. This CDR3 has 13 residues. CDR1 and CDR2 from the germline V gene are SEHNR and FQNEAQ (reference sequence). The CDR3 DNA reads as TGTGCCAGCAGTCTTACAGATAACTATGGCTACACCTTC. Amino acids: CASSLTDNYGYTF.

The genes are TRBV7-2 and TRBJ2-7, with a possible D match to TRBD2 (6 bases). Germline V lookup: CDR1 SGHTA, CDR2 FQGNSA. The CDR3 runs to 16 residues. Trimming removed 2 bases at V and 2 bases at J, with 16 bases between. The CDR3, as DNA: TGTGCCAGCAGCTTAACAATCGGGACTGCCGCCTACGAGCAGTACTTC. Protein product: CASSLTIGTAAYEQYF.

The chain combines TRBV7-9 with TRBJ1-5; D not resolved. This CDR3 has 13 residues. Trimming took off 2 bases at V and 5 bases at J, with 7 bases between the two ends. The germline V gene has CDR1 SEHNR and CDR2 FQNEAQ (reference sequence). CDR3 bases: TGTGCCAGCAGCTTATTCGCGGATCAGCCCCAGCATTTT. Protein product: CASSLFADQPQHF.

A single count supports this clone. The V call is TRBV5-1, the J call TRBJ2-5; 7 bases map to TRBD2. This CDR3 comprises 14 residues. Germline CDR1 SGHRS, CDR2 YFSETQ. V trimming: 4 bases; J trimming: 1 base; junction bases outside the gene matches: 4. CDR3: CASSAERGQETQYF. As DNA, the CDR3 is TGCGCCAGCAGCGCTGAGCGGGGCCAAGAGACCCAGTACTTC. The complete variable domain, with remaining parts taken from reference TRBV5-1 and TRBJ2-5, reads KAGVTQTPRYLIKTRGQQVTLSCSPISGHRSVSWYQQTPGQGLQFLFEYFSETQRNKGNFPGRFSGRQFSNSRSEMNVSTLELGDSALYLCASSAERGQETQYFGPGTRLLVL.

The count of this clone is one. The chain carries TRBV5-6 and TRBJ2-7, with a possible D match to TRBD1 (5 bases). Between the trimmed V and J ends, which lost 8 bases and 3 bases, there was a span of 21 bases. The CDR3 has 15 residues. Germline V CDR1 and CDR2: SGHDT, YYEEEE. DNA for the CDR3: TGTGCCAGTAACGAGGTAGGTGGGGCACTCTACGAGCAGTACTTC. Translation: CASNEVGGALYEQYF.

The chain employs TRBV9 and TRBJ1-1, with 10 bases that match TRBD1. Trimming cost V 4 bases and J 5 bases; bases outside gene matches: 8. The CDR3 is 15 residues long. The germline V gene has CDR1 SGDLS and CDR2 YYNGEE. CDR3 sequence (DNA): TGTGCCAGCAGCATATCGGGACAGGGGTTTACTGAAGCTTTCTTT. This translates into CASSISGQGFTEAFF.

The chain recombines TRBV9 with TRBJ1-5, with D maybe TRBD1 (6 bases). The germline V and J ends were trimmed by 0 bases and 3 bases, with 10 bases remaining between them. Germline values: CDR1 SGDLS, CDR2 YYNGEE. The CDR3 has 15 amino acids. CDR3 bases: TGTGCCAGCAGCGTAGGAGGGGGTAACAATCAGCCCCAGCATTTT. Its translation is CASSVGGGNNQPQHF.

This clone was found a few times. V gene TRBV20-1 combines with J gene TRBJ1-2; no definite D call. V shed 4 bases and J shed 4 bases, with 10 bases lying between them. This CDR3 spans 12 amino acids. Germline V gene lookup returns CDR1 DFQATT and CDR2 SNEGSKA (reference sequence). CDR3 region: CSANDVIYGYTF. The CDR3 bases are TGCAGTGCTAATGATGTCATCTATGGCTACACCTTC.

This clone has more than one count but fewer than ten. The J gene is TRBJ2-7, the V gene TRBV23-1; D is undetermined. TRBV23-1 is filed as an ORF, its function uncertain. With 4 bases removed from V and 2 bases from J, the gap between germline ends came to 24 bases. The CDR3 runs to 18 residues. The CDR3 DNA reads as TGCGCCAGCAGTCTTGGGCCCAGCTCAAACCAGCACCCCTACGAGCAGTACTTC. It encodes CASSLGPSSNQHPYEQYF.